This entry lists 2 T cell receptor beta chains sequenced from one sample in a study of T cell responses to AZD1222 COVID-19 vaccine. Here immunoSEQ multiplex PCR was the method, and the copy in TCRdb shows in-frame clones only, minus some. The repertoire includes 100,000 to 150,000 clones, 85% to 95% of them detected once, and approximately 6.3% sits in the top ten. The sequences come from peripheral blood, collected on day 0 of AZD1222 vaccination. These receptors were collected from an adult in good health.

The CDR3: CASRGQGREAFF. For the CDR3, the DNA is TGTGCCAGCAGGGGACAGGGCCGAGAAGCTTTCTTT. This sequence joins TRBV2 and TRBJ1-1, with TRBD1 matching over 9 bases. The CDR3 runs to 12 residues. Trimming took 6 bases from V and 8 from J; bases not matched to a gene: 4. Germline values: CDR1 SNHLY, CDR2 FYNNEI.

The CDR3 region has the DNA TGTGCCAGTAGTATAGCTGGGTTATTCGACTATGGCTACACCTTC. Residues: CASSIAGLFDYGYTF. The V call is TRBV19, the J call TRBJ1-2; D gene uncertain. The ends were cut back, 1 base at V and 3 bases at J, with 12 bases in the middle. Germline CDR1 and CDR2: LNHDA and SQIVND (reference sequence). This CDR3 region has 15 residues. Variable domain in full (rest from reference TRBV19 and TRBJ1-2): DGGITQSPKYLFRKEGQNVTLSCEQNLNHDAMYWYRQDPGQGLRLIYYSQIVNDFQKGDIAEGYSVSREKKESFPLTVTSAQKNPTAFYLCASSIAGLFDYGYTFGSGTRLTVV.